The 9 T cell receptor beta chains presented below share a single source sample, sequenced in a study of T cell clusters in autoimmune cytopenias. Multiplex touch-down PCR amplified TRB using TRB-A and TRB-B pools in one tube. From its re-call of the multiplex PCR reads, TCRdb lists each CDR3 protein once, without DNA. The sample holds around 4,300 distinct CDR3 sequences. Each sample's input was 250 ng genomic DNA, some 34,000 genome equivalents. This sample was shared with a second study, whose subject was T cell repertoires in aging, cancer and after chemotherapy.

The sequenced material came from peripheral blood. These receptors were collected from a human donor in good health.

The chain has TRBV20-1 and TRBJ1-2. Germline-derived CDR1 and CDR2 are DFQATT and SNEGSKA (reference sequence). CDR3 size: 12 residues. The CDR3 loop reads CSAPASPRGYTF.

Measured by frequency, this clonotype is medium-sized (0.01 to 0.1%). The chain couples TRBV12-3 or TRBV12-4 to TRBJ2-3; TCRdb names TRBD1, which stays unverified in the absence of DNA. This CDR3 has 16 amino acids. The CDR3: CASSLAGVGPRDTQYF.

This chain's CDR3 is CASRLQSEGTDTQYF. The chain links TRBV25-1 to TRBJ2-3. The CDR3 has 15 amino acids. Germline loops: CDR1 MGHDK, CDR2 SYGVNS.

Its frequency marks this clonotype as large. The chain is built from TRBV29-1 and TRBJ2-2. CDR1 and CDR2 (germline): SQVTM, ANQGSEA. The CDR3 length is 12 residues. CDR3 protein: CSVRSDTGELFF.

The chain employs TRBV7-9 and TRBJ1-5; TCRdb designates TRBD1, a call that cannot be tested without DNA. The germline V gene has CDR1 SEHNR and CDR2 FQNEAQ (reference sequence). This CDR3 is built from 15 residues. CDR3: CASSPEGISNQPQHF.

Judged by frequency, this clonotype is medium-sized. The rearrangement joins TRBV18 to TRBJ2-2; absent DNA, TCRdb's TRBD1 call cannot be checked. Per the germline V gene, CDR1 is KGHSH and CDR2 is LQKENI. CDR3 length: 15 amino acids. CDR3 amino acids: CASSPGQTNTGELFF.

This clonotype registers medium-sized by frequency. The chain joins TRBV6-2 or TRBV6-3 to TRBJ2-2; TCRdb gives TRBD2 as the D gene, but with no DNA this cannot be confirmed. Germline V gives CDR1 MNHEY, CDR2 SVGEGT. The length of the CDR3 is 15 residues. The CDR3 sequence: CASGSLAGVPGELFF.

The CDR3 sequence: CASSEVAGGLEEQFF. The chain carries TRBV6-5 and TRBJ2-1; TCRdb selects TRBD2, and the lack of DNA leaves this call unchecked. Germline values: CDR1 MNHEY, CDR2 SVGAGI. The CDR3 is 15 amino acids.

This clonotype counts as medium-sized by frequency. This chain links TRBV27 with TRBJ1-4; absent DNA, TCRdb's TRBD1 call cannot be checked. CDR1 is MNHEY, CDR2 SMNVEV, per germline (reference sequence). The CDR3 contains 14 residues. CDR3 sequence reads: CASMVQGGNEKLFF.